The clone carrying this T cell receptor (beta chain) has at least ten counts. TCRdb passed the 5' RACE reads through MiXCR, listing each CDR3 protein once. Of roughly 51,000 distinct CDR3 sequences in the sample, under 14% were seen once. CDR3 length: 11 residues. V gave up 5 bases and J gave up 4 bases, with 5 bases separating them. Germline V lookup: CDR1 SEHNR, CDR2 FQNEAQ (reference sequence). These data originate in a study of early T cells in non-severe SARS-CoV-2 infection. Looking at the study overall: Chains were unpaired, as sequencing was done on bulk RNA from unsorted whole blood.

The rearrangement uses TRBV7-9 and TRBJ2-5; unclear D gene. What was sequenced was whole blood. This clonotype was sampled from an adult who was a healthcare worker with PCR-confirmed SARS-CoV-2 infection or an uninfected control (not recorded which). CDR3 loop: CASSQGETQYF. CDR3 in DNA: TGTGCCAGCAGCCAAGGAGAGACCCAGTACTTC.